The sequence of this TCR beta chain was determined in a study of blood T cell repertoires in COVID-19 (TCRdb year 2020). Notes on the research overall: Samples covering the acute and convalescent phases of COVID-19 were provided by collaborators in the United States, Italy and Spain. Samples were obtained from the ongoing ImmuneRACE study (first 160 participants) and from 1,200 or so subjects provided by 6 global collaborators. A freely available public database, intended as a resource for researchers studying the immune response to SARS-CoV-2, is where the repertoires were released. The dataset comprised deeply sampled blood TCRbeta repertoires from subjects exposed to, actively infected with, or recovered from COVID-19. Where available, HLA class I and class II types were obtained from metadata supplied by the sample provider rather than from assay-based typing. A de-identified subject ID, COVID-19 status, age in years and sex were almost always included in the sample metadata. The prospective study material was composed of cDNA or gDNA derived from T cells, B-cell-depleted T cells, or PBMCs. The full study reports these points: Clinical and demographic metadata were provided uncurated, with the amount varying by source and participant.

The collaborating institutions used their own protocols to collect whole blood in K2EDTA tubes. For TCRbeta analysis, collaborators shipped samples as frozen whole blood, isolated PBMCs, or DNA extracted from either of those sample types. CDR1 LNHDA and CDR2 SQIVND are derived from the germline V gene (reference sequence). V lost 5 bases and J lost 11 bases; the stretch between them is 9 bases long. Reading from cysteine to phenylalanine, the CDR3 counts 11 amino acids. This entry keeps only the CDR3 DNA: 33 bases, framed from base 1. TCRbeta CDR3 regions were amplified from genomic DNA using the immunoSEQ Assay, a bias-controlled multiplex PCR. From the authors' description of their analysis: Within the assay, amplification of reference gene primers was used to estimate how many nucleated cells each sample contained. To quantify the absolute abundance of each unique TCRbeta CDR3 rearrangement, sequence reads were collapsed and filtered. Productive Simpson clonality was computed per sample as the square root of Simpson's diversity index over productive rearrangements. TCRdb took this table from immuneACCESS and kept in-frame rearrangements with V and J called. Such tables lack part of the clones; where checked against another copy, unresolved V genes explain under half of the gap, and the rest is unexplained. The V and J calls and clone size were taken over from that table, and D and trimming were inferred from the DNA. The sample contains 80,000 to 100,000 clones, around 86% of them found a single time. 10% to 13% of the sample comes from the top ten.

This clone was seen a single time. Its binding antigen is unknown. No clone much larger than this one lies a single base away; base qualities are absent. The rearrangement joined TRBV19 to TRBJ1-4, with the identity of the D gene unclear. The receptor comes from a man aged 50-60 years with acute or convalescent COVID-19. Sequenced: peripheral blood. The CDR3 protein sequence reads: CASSSGLKLFF. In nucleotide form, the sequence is TGTGCCAGTAGTTCCGGACTGAAACTGTTTTTT.